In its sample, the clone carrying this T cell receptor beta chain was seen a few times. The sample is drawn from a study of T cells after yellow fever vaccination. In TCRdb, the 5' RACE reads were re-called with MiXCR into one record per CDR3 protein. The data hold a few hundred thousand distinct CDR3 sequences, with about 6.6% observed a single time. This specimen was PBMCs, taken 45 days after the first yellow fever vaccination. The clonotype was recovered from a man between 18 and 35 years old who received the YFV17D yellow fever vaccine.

CDR3: CASSLAGIHEQFF. The DNA of the CDR3 is TGTGCCAGCAGTTTAGCAGGGATCCATGAGCAGTTCTTC. The V call is TRBV12-3 or TRBV12-4, the J call TRBJ2-1; no definite D call. This CDR3 contains 13 residues. The V gene lost 0 bases and the J gene lost 8 bases, with 8 bases spanning the gap.